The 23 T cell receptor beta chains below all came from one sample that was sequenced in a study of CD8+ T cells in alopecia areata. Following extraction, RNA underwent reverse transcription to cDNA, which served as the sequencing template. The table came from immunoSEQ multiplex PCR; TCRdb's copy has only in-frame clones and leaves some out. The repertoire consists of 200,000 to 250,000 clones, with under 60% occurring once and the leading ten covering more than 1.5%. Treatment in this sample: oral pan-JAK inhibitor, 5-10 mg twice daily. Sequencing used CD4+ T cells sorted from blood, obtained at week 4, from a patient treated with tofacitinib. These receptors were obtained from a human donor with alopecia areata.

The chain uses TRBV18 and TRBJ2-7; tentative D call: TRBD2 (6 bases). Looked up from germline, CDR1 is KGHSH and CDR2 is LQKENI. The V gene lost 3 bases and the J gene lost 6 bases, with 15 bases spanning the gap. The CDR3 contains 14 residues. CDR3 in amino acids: CASSPQGPGGEQYF. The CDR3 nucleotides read TGTGCCAGCTCACCGCAAGGGCCCGGGGGCGAGCAGTACTTC. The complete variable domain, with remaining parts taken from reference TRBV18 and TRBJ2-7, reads NAGVMQNPRHLVRRRGQEARLRCSPMKGHSHVYWYRQLPEEGLKFMVYLQKENIIDESGMPKERFSAEFPKEGPSILRIQQVVRGDSAAYFCASSPQGPGGEQYFGPGTRLTVT.

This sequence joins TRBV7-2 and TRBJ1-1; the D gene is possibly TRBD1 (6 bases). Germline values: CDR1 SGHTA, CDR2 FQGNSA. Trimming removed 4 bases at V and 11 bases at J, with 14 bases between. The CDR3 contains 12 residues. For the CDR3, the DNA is TGTGCCAGCAGCTCTCGGGGACAAACGGCTTTCTTT. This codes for CASSSRGQTAFF. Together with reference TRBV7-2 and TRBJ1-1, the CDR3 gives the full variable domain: GAGVSQSPSNKVTEKGKDVELRCDPISGHTALYWYRQSLGQGLEFLIYFQGNSAPDKSGLPSDRFSAERTGGSVSTLTIQRTQQEDSAVYLCASSSRGQTAFFGQGTRLTVV.

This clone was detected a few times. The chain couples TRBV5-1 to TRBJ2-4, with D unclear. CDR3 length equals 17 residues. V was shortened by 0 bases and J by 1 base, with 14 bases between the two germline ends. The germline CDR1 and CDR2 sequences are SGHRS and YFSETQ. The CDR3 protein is CASSLDLERKAKNIQYF. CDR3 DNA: TGCGCCAGCAGCTTGGATTTGGAACGGAAGGCCAAAAACATTCAGTACTTC.

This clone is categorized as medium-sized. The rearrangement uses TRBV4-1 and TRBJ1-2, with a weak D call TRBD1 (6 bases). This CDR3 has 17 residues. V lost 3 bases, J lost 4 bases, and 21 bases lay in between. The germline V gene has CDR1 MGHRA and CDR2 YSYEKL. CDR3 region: CASSHPNRDTRLYGYTF. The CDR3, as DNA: TGCGCCAGCAGCCACCCTAACCGGGACACTCGACTCTATGGCTACACCTTC.

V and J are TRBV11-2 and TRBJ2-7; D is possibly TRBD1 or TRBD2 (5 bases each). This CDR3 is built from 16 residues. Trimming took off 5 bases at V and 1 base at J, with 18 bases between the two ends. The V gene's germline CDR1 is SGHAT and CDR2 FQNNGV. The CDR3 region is CASSQNVGTGSYEQYF. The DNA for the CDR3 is TGTGCCAGCAGCCAAAACGTGGGGACGGGGTCCTACGAGCAGTACTTC.

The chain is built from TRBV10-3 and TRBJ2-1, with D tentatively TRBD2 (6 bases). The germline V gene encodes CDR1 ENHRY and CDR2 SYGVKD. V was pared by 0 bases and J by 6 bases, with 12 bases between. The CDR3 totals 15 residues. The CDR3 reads CAISESTSKGNEQFF. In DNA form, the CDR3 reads TGTGCCATCAGTGAGTCAACTAGCAAGGGCAATGAGCAGTTCTTC.

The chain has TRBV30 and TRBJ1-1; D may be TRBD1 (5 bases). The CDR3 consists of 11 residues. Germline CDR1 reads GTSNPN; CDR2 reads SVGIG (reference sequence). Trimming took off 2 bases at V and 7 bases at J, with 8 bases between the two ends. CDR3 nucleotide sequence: TGTGCCTGGAGTTATCAGGGTGAAGCTTTCTTT. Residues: CAWSYQGEAFF.

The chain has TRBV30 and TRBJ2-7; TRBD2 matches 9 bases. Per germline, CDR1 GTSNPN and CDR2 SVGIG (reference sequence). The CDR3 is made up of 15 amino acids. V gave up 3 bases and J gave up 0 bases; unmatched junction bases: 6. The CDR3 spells CAWRPTSGLSYEQYF. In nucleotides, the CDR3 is TGTGCCTGGAGACCGACTAGCGGTCTCTCCTACGAGCAGTACTTC.

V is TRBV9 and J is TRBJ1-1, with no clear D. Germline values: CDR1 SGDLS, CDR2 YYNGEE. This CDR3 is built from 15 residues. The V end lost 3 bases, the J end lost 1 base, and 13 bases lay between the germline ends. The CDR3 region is CASSASRTSNTEAFF. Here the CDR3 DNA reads TGTGCCAGCAGCGCCTCTAGAACATCGAACACTGAAGCTTTCTTT. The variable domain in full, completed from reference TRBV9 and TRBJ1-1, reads DSGVTQTPKHLITATGQRVTLRCSPRSGDLSVYWYQQSLDQGLQFLIQYYNGEERAKGNILERFSAQQFPDLHSELNLSSLELGDSALYFCASSASRTSNTEAFFGQGTRLTVV.

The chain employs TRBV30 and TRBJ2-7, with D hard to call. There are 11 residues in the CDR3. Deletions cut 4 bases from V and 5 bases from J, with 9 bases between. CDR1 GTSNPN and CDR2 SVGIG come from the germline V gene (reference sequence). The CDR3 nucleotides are TGTGCCTGGAATGGGTTGGACGAGCAGTACTTC. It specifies CAWNGLDEQYF. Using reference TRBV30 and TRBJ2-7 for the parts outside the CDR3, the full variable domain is SQTIHQWPATLVQPVGSPLSLECTVEGTSNPNLYWYRQAAGRGLQLLFYSVGIGQISSEVPQNLSASRPQDRQFILSSKKLLLSDSGFYLCAWNGLDEQYFGPGTRLTVT.

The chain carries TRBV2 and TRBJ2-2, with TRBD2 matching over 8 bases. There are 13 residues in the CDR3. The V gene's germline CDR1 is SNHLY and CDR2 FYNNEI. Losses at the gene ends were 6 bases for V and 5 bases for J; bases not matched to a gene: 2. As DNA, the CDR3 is TGTGCCAGCAGCCGGGAGGGAACCGGGGAGCTGTTTTTT. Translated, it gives CASSREGTGELFF.

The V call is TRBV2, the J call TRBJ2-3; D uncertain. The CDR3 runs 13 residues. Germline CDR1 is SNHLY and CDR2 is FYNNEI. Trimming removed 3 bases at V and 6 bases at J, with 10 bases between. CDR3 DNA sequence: TGTGCCAGCAGTGATTCCGCCTGGGATACGCAGTATTTT. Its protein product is CASSDSAWDTQYF.

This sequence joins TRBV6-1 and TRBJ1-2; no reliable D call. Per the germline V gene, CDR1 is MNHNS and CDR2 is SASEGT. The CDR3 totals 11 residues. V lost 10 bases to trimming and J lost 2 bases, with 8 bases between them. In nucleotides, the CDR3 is TGTGCCATCCTAGGGAACTATGGCTACACCTTC. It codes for CAILGNYGYTF.

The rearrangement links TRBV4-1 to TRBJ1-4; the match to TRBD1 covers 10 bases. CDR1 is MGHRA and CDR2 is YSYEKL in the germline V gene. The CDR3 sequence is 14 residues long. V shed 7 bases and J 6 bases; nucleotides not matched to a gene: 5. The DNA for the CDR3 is TGCGCCAGCAATTCGGGACAGGGGTATGAAAAACTGTTTTTT. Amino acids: CASNSGQGYEKLFF.

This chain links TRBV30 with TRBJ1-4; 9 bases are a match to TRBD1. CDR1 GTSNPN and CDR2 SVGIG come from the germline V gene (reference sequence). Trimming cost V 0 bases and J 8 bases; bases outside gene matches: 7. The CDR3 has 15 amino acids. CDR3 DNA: TGTGCCTGGAGTGTTGCGGGACAGGGAGGAGAAAAACTGTTTTTT. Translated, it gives CAWSVAGQGGEKLFF.

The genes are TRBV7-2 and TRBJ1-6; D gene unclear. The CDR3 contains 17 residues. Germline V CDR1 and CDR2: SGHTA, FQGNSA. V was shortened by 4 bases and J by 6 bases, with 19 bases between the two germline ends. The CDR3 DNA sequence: TGTGCCAGCAGCTCACCCCCGGGGAGTGGTAGTAATTCACCCCTCCACTTT. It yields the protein CASSSPPGSGSNSPLHF.

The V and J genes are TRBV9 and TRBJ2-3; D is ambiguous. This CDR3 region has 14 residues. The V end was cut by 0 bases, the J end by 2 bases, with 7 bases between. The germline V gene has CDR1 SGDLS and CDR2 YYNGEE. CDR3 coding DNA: TGTGCCAGCAGCGTAGGTATTCCCACAGATACGCAGTATTTT. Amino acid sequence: CASSVGIPTDTQYF. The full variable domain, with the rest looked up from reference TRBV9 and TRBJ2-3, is DSGVTQTPKHLITATGQRVTLRCSPRSGDLSVYWYQQSLDQGLQFLIQYYNGEERAKGNILERFSAQQFPDLHSELNLSSLELGDSALYFCASSVGIPTDTQYFGPGTRLTVL.

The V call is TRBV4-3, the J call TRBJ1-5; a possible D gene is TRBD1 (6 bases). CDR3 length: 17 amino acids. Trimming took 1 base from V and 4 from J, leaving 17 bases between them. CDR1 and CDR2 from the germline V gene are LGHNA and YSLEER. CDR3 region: CASSQVRGRDLNQPQHF. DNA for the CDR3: TGCGCCAGCAGCCAAGTCAGGGGAAGGGACCTAAATCAGCCCCAGCATTTT.

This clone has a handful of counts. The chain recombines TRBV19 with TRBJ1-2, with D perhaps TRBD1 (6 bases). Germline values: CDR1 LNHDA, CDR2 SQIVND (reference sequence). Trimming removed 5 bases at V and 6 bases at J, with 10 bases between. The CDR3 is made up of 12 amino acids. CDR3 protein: CASSVDRNGYTF. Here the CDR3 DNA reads TGTGCCAGTAGTGTCGACAGGAATGGCTACACCTTC. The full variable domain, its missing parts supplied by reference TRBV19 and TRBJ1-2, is DGGITQSPKYLFRKEGQNVTLSCEQNLNHDAMYWYRQDPGQGLRLIYYSQIVNDFQKGDIAEGYSVSREKKESFPLTVTSAQKNPTAFYLCASSVDRNGYTFGSGTRLTVV.

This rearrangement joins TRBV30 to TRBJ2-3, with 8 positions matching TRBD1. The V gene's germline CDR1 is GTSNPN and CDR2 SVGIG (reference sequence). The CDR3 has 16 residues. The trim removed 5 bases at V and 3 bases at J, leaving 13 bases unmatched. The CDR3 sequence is CAWQGPGGGRTDTQYF. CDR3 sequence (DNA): TGTGCCTGGCAGGGGCCAGGGGGCGGTCGAACAGATACGCAGTATTTT. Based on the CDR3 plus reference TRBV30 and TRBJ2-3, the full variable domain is SQTIHQWPATLVQPVGSPLSLECTVEGTSNPNLYWYRQAAGRGLQLLFYSVGIGQISSEVPQNLSASRPQDRQFILSSKKLLLSDSGFYLCAWQGPGGGRTDTQYFGPGTRLTVL.

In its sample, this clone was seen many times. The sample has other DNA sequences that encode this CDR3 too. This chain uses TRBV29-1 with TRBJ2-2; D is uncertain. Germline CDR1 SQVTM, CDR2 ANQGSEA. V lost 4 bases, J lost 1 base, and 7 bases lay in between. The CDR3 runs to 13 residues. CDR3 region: CSVGTLNTGELFF. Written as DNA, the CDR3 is TGCAGCGTTGGGACGCTGAACACCGGGGAGCTGTTTTTT.

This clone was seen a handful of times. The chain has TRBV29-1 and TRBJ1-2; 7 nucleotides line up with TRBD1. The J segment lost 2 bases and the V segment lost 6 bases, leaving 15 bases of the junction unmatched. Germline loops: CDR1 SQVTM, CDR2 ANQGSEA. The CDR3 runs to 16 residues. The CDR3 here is CSVPSGQRDSNYGYTF. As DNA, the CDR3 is TGCAGCGTACCCAGCGGACAGCGGGACAGCAACTATGGCTACACCTTC.

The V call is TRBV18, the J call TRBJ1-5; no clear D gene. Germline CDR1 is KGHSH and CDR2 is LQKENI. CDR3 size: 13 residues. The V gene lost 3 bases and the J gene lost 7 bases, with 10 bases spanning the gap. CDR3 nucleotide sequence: TGTGCCAGCTCACCTCTCCCCGGGCAGCCCCAGCATTTT. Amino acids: CASSPLPGQPQHF. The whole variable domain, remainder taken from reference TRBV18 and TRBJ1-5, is NAGVMQNPRHLVRRRGQEARLRCSPMKGHSHVYWYRQLPEEGLKFMVYLQKENIIDESGMPKERFSAEFPKEGPSILRIQQVVRGDSAAYFCASSPLPGQPQHFGDGTRLSIL.